This T cell receptor (beta chain) emerged from a study of cytomegalovirus exposure and HLA in healthy donors (TCRdb year 2017). Broadly, across the study: According to an earlier analysis of 450 to 650 of the donors, 150 million to 200 million T cells yielded 117 million unique TCR beta sequences and 276 Gb of sequence data. An earlier analysis of several hundred of the donors applied high-throughput TCR beta sequencing to assess whether each TCR beta V gene segment acted as functional or pseudogenic. An early release that covered fewer than 800 HLA-typed donors contained approximately 300 gigabases of sequencing data and 65 million to 100 million unique TCR sequences. Along with the roughly 670-subject first cohort, a separate validation cohort of more than 90 different subjects was used. The study was designed to test whether signatures of past pathogen exposure could be identified by cataloging public T cell receptors. All discovery cohort repertoires had been generated using a single sequencing platform. A later analysis re-examined previously published TCR beta repertoires from more than 600 donors and added high-resolution HLA genotyping to investigate patterns of TCR occurrence. Rather than drawing on any new phenotypic data, the later analysis identified candidate immune exposures from TCR beta sequences and the way those sequences occurred across donors. Among about 410 genotyped donors of the cohort, an average of approximately 240,000 unique TCR beta nucleotide sequences was sequenced per donor, of which roughly 18% were non-productive. To predict cytomegalovirus infection status, the study brought together high-throughput TCR immunosequencing, statistical association of individual TCRs with disease status, and machine learning. Because of strong linkage in the cohort, roughly five DR-DQ haplotypes were treated as single units for association and clustering. The number of typed donors differed by locus: 629-630 for A, B, C, DRB1 and DQB1; 500 to 550 for DQA1; 606 for DPA1; and about 450 for DPB1. HLA typing included class I and class II loci at four-digit resolution. Alongside the repertoire data, information on donor age, sex, ethnicity and CMV serostatus was compiled. The study used immunosequencing to profile the T cell repertoires of some 600 subjects and linked those repertoires to cytomegalovirus serostatus. A later genetic analysis took genome-wide SNP genotypes for about three fifths of the 666 donors and used that subset as a discovery cohort. Of the 300 to 500 genotyped donors, roughly 76% were placed in the genetic ancestry cluster associated with self-reported Caucasian donors. Study-level results and caveats: Specific HLA alleles were associated with roughly 17,000 TCR beta sequences at a false discovery rate of 0.05 in a later analysis. It was suggested by the authors that the approach could potentially be generalized to other disease states and immunological phenotypes. In a later analysis, several top co-occurrence clusters were reported to appear linked to parvovirus B19, influenza, CMV and Epstein-Barr virus. In a later genetic analysis, fewer N-insertions in productive TCRs were reported among donors in an Asian-associated ancestry cluster than the roughly 700-donor mean. HLA typing was unavailable for some donors at each locus, so association tests used only the typed subset. Presence/absence analyses assumed roughly uniform sequencing depth across donors, an assumption that may not hold. A group of highly shared sequence variants was considered likely to be a technical artifact of the sequencing pipeline. In a later analysis, most CMV-associated TCR beta chains were found to appear HLA-restricted, with HLA associations seemingly driven largely by CMV exposure. The classifier was reported to diagnose cytomegalovirus status with high specificity and sensitivity in both the original and validation cohorts. The 87-base-pair reads could not distinguish some IMGT-functional V segments, including TRBV6-2 and TRBV6-3, so those segments were excluded. The cohort was sequenced for TCR beta chains only, and without alpha or paired-chain data the features that could be detected were limited. Over 15 rarely observed V segments, including chromosome 9 orphons, were excluded from the earlier analysis of some 590 of the donors because counts were too low. In the study, about 150 TCR beta chains were listed as associated with cytomegalovirus. A further reported finding was that TCR beta sequences accurately predicted the HLA-A and HLA-B alleles for most subjects in the first cohort. Immune exposure information for the cohort was limited to CMV serostatus. Linkage disequilibrium might explain the correlated functional status among segregating V segments, but an unknown experimental factor could not be excluded. Compared with equally common non-associated chains, HLA-associated TCR beta chains in a later analysis were more clonally expanded and had lower generation probabilities. When HLA alleles, especially DR and DQ, strongly co-occurred, TCR associations were difficult to assign to individual alleles. Across donors, most TCR sequences were observed very rarely, whereas some public TCRs were present in many individuals. A later analysis found that TCR association rates varied across HLA loci, with DRB1 alleles showing the most associated TCRs and HLA-C alleles the fewest. V-gene and J-gene trimming of TCR beta chains was associated with a missense DCLRE1C variant in a later genetic analysis, and the association was replicated in an independent cohort. In vitro tests confirmed that a few of the cytomegalovirus-associated TCR beta chains recognize cytomegalovirus antigens. An earlier analysis of around 600 of the donors showed that most TCR beta V segments appeared in productive rearrangements either about 87% or about 30% of the time, which broadly matched IMGT annotations.

The cohort was made up of approximately 700 healthy bone marrow donors. At the time of sampling, every cohort member was nominally healthy, though immune exposures that went unrecorded were likely present. The donor tested CMV seronegative and was one of the 352 seronegative cohort members. A peripheral blood sample was provided by each donor, and peripheral blood mononuclear cells were used for TCR beta sequencing. The Qiagen DNeasy Blood Extraction Kit was used to extract genomic DNA from the blood cell samples. Worth noting for this clone: It lacks a known antigen. No much larger clone is present one base from it, and per-base qualities are unavailable.

The V end loses 5 bases and the J end loses 3 bases, and a stretch of 19 bases separates them. Taken from the germline V gene, the CDR1 and CDR2 loops are SGHTA and FQGNSA. Including the terminal cysteine and phenylalanine, the CDR3 comprises 16 residues. CDR3 DNA is the only sequence kept; it has 48 bases, read in frame from the first base. The method was the immunoSEQ multiplex PCR assay. The multiplex PCR relied on a mix of 60 forward primers for TCR Vbeta segments and 13 reverse primers for TCR Jbeta segments. A multiplex PCR assay on genomic DNA amplified the CDR3 region of rearranged TCR beta genes. Amplified TCR beta libraries were sequenced as 87-base-pair reads on the Illumina HiSeq System. The published analysis was carried out like this. A later analysis counted about 80 million unique TCR beta chains across the roughly 700 repertoires, and roughly 11 million of these chains were shared by at least two donors. A nearest-neighbor algorithm error-corrected the raw reads and collapsed the reads into unique sequences, merging closely related sequences to remove PCR and sequencing errors. To assign V, D and J gene segments, CDR3 sequences were aligned to IMGT reference sequences. Each retained sequence needed at least a six-nucleotide match to both a V gene segment and a J gene segment. Rearrangements were classified as productive when the CDR3 lacked stop codons and remained in frame with V and J, and all other rearrangements were classified as non-productive. CDR3 was defined according to IMGT convention as the region running from the second conserved V-encoded cysteine to the conserved J-encoded phenylalanine. Sequences without an unambiguous match to a single V gene segment were excluded from the earlier analysis of several hundred of the donors. In an earlier analysis of a few hundred of the donors, V segments were called functional above 56.7% productive rearrangements and were called segregating when the between-donor standard deviation exceeded 5%. A statistical classification framework was built for diagnosing cytomegalovirus status from the catalog of TCR beta chain sequences. In a later analysis, TCR nucleotide sequences were compared against IMGT/GENE-DB human TR gene sequences so that V and J genes could be assigned. In a later analysis, CDR3 sequences and most-parsimonious VDJ recombination scenarios were assigned using the TCRdist pipeline. In a later analysis, each TCR beta chain was defined by its CDR3 amino acid sequence together with its V-gene family, and reads without a unique V-gene family were excluded. As a way to deal with suspected cross-contamination and a sequencing artifact, a later analysis dropped approximately 570 nucleotide sequences that were highly shared and had low generation probability. In a later analysis, a clonal expansion index was calculated for each public chain from normalized within-repertoire ranks of inferred template counts. Generation probabilities in a later analysis came from a VDJ recombination model fitted to out-of-frame rearrangements, and those results were checked against IGoR. In a later analysis, hypergeometric tests were used to score TCR-TCR, TCR-HLA and TCR-CMV co-occurrence, with a repertoire-size bias correction applied to TCR pairs. A later analysis estimated false discovery rates by permuting HLA or CMV assignments 20 times. A later analysis grouped co-occurring TCRs with DBSCAN, adding TCRdist sequence similarity when clustering within HLA-allele-positive subsets. Repertoires with fewer than 30,000 or more than 120,000 public chains were left out of co-occurrence clustering, as were several repertoires with anomalous nucleotide sharing. The table was pulled from immuneACCESS by TCRdb, which kept in-frame rearrangements only. Such tables lose some clones; where checked, under half of the loss comes from unresolved V genes, and the rest has no known cause. V and J calls and clone size follow that table, whereas D and trimming were derived from the DNA. This sample gives some 110,000 clones in total; approximately 85% of them show up just once. Of the sample, about 1.6% falls within the top ten clones.

The sequence is built from TRBV7-2 and TRBJ1-2, with no D gene named confidently. The sample comprised PBMCs. The clonotype comes from a man in his fifties or sixties in good health and CMV-seronegative. For the CDR3, the sequence is CASSLIFPGVDYGYTF. The nucleotide sequence reads TGTGCCAGCAGCCTTATCTTCCCGGGAGTCGACTATGGCTACACCTTC.